A selection of T cell receptor beta chains follows, all from one sample in a study of cytomegalovirus exposure and HLA in healthy donors. Produced via immunoSEQ multiplex PCR; TCRdb's table is partial and in-frame only. The table shows approximately 300,000 clones, with 86% occurring only once. Specimen: PBMCs. These receptors were taken from a woman between 18 and 30 years old in good health and CMV-seronegative. Each CDR3 is given with its conserved first and last residue. A D gene is named only where the DNA matches it firmly. Only some rows state a clone size, as once, few, many or a class for expanded clones.

TGCGCCAGCAGCCAAGAGGGACACCCGAGTGAGCCCCAGCATTTT | CASSQEGHPSEPQHF | TRBV4-1 | - | - | TRBJ1-5
TGTGCCAGCTCACCCCCAACGGGACAGGGGACCGACTACGAGCAGTACTTC | CASSPPTGQGTDYEQYF | TRBV18 | - | TRBD1 | TRBJ2-7
TGTGCCACCCTAGTAGCGGGTTCGCGCGAGCAGTACTTC | CATLVAGSREQYF | TRBV15 | - | TRBD2 | TRBJ2-7
TGTGCCAGCAGCTTAGCGGGACAGGGGCTGTACGAGCAGTACTTC | CASSLAGQGLYEQYF | TRBV7-2 | - | TRBD1 | TRBJ2-7
TGCGCCAGCAGCCGGCTGACCGGGACAGGGGGAGCCCTAGACTATGGCTACACCTTC | CASSRLTGTGGALDYGYTF | TRBV4-1 | once | TRBD1 | TRBJ1-2
TGCGCCAGCAGCTCTAAAAACATTCAGTACTTC | CASSSKNIQYF | TRBV5-1 | - | - | TRBJ2-4
TGCGCCAGCAGCTTGAGCGGGAGGATGAGGGAGACCCAGTACTTC | CASSLSGRMRETQYF | TRBV5-1 | - | TRBD2 | TRBJ2-5
TGTGCCAGCTCACCGACGGGTCCTCTTACCTACGAGCAGTACTTC | CASSPTGPLTYEQYF | TRBV18 | once | - | TRBJ2-7
TGTGCCAGCAGCGGGGGGACAGGGATCATGAGAAGCAATCAGCCCCAGCATTTT | CASSGGTGIMRSNQPQHF | TRBV6-4 | - | TRBD1 | TRBJ1-5
TGCGCCAGCAGTCTGCTGGCGGGGGCCTCGAACACCGGGGAGCTGTTTTTT | CASSLLAGASNTGELFF | TRBV5-1 | - | - | TRBJ2-2
TGTGCCAGCAGTGAATATTACCTAATATCTTTCTACGAGCAGTACTTC | CASSEYYLISFYEQYF | TRBV2 | - | - | TRBJ2-7
TGTGCCAGCAGTTTTTTCGGGAGCGAATCTAACTATGGCTACACCTTC | CASSFFGSESNYGYTF | TRBV27 | - | - | TRBJ1-2
TGTGCCAGCAGCTTAACGATGGACAGGGGCCACTACGAGCAGTACTTC | CASSLTMDRGHYEQYF | TRBV7-2 | - | TRBD1 | TRBJ2-7
TGTGCCAGCAGCCTTAACACCGGGGAGCTGTTTTTT | CASSLNTGELFF | TRBV7-9 | - | - | TRBJ2-2
TGTGCCAGCGGACTCTTTGCGGGAGCGGGGTATGAGCAGTTCTTC | CASGLFAGAGYEQFF | TRBV7-3 | - | TRBD2 | TRBJ2-1
TGTGCCAGCAGCGTAGAGGATAGCGGGTATTACAATGAGCAGTTCTTC | CASSVEDSGYYNEQFF | TRBV9 | - | TRBD2 | TRBJ2-1
TGTGCCAGCAGCTCCCGAAGGGAGACTGAAGCTTTCTTT | CASSSRRETEAFF | TRBV7-3 | - | - | TRBJ1-1
TGTGCCAGCAGCCCGCGGAGACTGGGGCCCGGGGAGCTGTTTTTT | CASSPRRLGPGELFF | TRBV7-8 | - | - | TRBJ2-2
TGTGCCAGCAGCTTACGCGGCGGGAGAGACTATGAGCAGTTCTTC | CASSLRGGRDYEQFF | TRBV7-3 | - | TRBD2 | TRBJ2-1
TGTGCCAGCAGTCAAACGGGAGAAGTCTTCAATGAGCAGTTCTTC | CASSQTGEVFNEQFF | TRBV2 | - | - | TRBJ2-1